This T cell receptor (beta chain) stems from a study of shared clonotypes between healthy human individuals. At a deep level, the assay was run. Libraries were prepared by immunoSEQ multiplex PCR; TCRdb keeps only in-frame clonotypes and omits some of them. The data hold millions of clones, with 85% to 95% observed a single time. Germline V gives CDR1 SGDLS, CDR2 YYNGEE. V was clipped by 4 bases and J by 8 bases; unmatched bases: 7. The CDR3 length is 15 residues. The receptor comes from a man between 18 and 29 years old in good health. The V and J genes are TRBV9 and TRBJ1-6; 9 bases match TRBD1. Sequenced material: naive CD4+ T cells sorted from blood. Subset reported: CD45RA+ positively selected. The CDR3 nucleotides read TGTGCCAGCAGCTCCGGGGGACAGGGACATTCACCCCTCCACTTT. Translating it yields CASSSGGQGHSPLHF.